This is a list of T cell receptor beta chains from one sample in a study of blood T cell repertoires in COVID-19. TCRdb's table, derived via immunoSEQ multiplex PCR, lists solely in-frame clones and lacks some. The top ten hold more than 5% of the sample, which has approximately 100,000 clones, 76% seen once. Sample: peripheral blood. The source is a man of 80 years or more with COVID-19, enrolled during active disease. Both conserved end residues are part of each CDR3.

v_gene,len,j_gene,CDR3aa
TRBV6-5,14,TRBJ2-1,CASNGQTGYNEQFF
TRBV29-1,13,TRBJ1-1,CSVRRQENTEAFF
TRBV6-5,13,TRBJ1-5,CASRLDSNQPQHF
TRBV7-2,16,TRBJ1-4,CASSQSRGSTNEKLFF
TRBV3-1/TRBV3-2,16,TRBJ2-3,CASSHHRTSGTDTQYF
TRBV27,17,TRBJ1-1,CASSLYPPGTGITEAFF
TRBV6-5,16,TRBJ1-4,CASSSRGASTNEKLFF
TRBV15,14,TRBJ2-2,CATAGQGKTGELFF
TRBV5-4,12,TRBJ2-7,CASSSPGGEQYF
TRBV18,12,TRBJ1-4,CASSPRVDELFF
TRBV19,13,TRBJ1-4,CASTGVAAEKLFF
TRBV19,18,TRBJ2-5,CASSIIGGRGRALETQYF
TRBV29-1,14,TRBJ1-5,CSVVQGADNQPQHF
TRBV3-1/TRBV3-2,14,TRBJ1-3,CASSQVSRADTIYF
TRBV9,15,TRBJ2-7,CASSEGSSGSSEQYF
TRBV15,17,TRBJ2-1,CATSRDLDLPIYNEQFF
TRBV29-1,13,TRBJ1-2,CSVQVGQSYGYTF
TRBV5-1,14,TRBJ2-5,CASSFGRGGETQYF
TRBV27,14,TRBJ2-2,CASSLTANTGELFF
TRBV19,14,TRBJ1-2,CASSKQGFNYGYTF
TRBV11-2,17,TRBJ1-2,CASSILTGALTNYGYTF
TRBV18,13,TRBJ2-7,CASSLRDRGEQYF
TRBV7-2,15,TRBJ2-2,CASSSGLDLTGELFF
TRBV7-7,17,TRBJ1-5,CASSRGLPGDSNQPQHF
TRBV18,14,TRBJ2-7,CASSPGQGLYEQYF
TRBV6-5,13,TRBJ1-4,CASSPRGNEKLFF
TRBV5-8,15,TRBJ2-3,CASSLLSNRRDTQYF
TRBV2,11,TRBJ2-3,CASSSAGTQYF
TRBV28,16,TRBJ2-5,CASSPGTGLWQETQYF
TRBV6-5,14,TRBJ1-1,CASSYSTGFTEAFF
TRBV6-5,15,TRBJ1-6,CASSFRGSYNSPLHF
TRBV5-4,15,TRBJ2-7,CASSHNRGNPYEQYF
TRBV5-1,15,TRBJ2-1,CASSLVATRDNEQFF
TRBV19,15,TRBJ2-1,CASSTSSGSYNEQFF
TRBV10-3,14,TRBJ1-1,CAISESGGGAEAFF
TRBV5-6,18,TRBJ1-2,CASSLVNRGPWVDYGYTF
TRBV3-1/TRBV3-2,15,TRBJ2-3,CASSQDPMGRDTQYF